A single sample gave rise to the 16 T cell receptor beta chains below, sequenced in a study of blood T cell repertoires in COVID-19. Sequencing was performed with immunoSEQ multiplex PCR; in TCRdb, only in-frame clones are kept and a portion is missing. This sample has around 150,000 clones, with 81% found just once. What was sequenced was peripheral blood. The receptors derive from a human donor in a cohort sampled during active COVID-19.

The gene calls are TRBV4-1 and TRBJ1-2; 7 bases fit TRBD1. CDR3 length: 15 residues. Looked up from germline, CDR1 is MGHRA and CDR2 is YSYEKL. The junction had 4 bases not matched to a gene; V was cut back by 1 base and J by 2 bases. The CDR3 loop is CASSQGTGLNYGYTF. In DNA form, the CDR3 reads TGCGCCAGCAGCCAAGGGACAGGACTGAACTATGGCTACACCTTC.

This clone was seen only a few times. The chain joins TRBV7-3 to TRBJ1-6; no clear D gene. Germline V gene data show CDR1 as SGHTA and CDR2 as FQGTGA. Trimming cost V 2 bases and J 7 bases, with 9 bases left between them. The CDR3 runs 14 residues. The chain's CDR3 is CASSLGRANSPLHF. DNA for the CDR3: TGTGCCAGCAGCTTAGGGCGCGCGAATTCACCCCTCCACTTT.

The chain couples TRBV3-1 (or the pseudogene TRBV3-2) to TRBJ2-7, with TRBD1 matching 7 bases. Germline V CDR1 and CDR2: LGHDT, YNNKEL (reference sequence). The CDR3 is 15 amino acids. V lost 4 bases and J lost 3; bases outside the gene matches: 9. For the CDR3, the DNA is TGTGCCAGCAGCCCCCGAGGGGGCGGGTTCTACGAGCAGTACTTC. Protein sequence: CASSPRGGGFYEQYF.

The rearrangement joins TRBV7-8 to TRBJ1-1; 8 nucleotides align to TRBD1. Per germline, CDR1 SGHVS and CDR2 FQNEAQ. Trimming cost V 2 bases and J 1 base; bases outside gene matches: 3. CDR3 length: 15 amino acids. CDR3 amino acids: CASSLRTGTNTEAFF. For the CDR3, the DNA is TGTGCCAGCAGCTTAAGGACAGGGACGAACACTGAAGCTTTCTTT.

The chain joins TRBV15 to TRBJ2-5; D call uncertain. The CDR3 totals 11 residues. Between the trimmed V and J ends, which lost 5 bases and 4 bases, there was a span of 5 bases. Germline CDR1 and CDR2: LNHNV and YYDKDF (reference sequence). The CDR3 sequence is CATSSRETQYF. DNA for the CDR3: TGTGCCACCAGCTCTCGAGAGACCCAGTACTTC.

CDR3 protein: CASNGQLNQPQHF. DNA of the CDR3: TGTGCCAGTAACGGACAGCTAAATCAGCCCCAGCATTTT. The chain links TRBV19 to TRBJ1-5; tentatively, D is TRBD1 (6 bases). The CDR3 loop spans 13 amino acids. Trimming removed 7 bases at V and 4 bases at J, with 11 bases between. Germline V gene lookup returns CDR1 LNHDA and CDR2 SQIVND (reference sequence). The full variable domain, completed using reference TRBV19 and TRBJ1-5, is DGGITQSPKYLFRKEGQNVTLSCEQNLNHDAMYWYRQDPGQGLRLIYYSQIVNDFQKGDIAEGYSVSREKKESFPLTVTSAQKNPTAFYLCASNGQLNQPQHFGDGTRLSIL.

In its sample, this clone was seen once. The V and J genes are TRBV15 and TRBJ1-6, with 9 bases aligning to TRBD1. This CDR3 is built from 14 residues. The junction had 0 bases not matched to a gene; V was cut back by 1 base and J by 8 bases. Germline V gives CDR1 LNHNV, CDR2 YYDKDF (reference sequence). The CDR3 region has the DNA TGTGCCACCAGCAGAGGGACAGGGGATTCACCCCTCCACTTT. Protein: CATSRGTGDSPLHF.

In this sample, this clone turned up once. The DNA of the CDR3 is TGTGCCAGCAGTCATTGGACAGGTTCTAATTCACCCCTCCACTTT. As protein: CASSHWTGSNSPLHF. V and J are TRBV27 and TRBJ1-6; 7 nucleotides align to TRBD1. The CDR3 sequence is 15 residues long. Germline values: CDR1 MNHEY, CDR2 SMNVEV (reference sequence). The V segment lost 5 bases and the J segment 6 bases; nucleotides outside the gene matches: 7.

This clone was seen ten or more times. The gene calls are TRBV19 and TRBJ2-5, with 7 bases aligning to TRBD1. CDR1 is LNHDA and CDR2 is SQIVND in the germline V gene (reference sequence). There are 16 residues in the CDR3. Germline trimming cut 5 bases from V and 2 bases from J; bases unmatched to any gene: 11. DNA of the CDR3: TGTGCCAGTAGTGATTCGAGACAGGGATGGCAAGAGACCCAGTACTTC. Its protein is CASSDSRQGWQETQYF.

CDR3 sequence: CASSLDRQGNTPLHF. In DNA form, the CDR3 reads TGCGCCAGCAGCTTGGATCGACAGGGTAATACGCCCCTCCACTTT. This chain links TRBV5-1 with TRBJ1-6; 7 bases align to TRBD1. The length of the CDR3 is 15 residues. Germline loops: CDR1 SGHRS, CDR2 YFSETQ. V trimming: 0 bases; J trimming: 13 bases; junction bases outside the gene matches: 10.

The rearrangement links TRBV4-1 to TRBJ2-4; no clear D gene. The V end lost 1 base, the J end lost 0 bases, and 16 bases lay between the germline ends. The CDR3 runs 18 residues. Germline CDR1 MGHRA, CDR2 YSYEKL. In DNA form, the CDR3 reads TGCGCCAGCAGCCAAGGAATCCTCAGGATACTAGCCAAAAACATTCAGTACTTC. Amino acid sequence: CASSQGILRILAKNIQYF.

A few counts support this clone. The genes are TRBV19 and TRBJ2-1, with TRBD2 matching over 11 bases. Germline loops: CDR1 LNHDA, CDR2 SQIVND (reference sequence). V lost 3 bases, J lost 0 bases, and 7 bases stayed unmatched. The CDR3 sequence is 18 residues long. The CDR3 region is CASSIRLAGQFSYNEQFF. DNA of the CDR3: TGTGCCAGTAGTATCCGACTAGCGGGACAGTTCTCCTACAATGAGCAGTTCTTC.

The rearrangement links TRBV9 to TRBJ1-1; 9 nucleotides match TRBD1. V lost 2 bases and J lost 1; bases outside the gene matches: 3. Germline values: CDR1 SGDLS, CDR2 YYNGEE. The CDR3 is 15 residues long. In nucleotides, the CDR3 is TGTGCCAGCAGCGTTACAGGGGGCACGAACACTGAAGCTTTCTTT. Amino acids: CASSVTGGTNTEAFF.

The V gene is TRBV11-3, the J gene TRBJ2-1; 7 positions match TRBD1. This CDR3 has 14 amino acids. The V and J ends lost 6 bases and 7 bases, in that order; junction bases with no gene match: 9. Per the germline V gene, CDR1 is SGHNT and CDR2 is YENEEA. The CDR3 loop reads CASSTGATGNEQFF. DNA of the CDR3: TGTGCCAGCAGTACAGGGGCAACGGGGAATGAGCAGTTCTTC.

The CDR3 protein is CASSQVWEISYEQYF. Written as DNA, the CDR3 is TGCGCCAGCAGCCAAGTCTGGGAGATCTCTTACGAGCAGTACTTC. The chain uses TRBV4-3 and TRBJ2-7; tentative D call: TRBD2 (5 bases). Trimming cost V 1 base and J 4 bases, with 14 bases left between them. Germline values: CDR1 LGHNA, CDR2 YSLEER. This CDR3 has 15 residues.

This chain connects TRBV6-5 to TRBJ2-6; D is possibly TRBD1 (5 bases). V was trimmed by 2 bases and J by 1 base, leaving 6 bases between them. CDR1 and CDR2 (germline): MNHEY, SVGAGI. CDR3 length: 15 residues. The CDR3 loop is CASSYTGSGANVLTF. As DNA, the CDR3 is TGTGCCAGCAGTTACACAGGATCTGGGGCCAACGTCCTGACTTTC.